Shown below are 9 T cell receptor beta chains from a single sample sequenced in a study of T cells after yellow fever vaccination. In TCRdb, the 5' RACE reads were re-called with MiXCR into one record per CDR3 protein. This repertoire shows about 320,000 distinct CDR3 sequences, 3.5% to 4.5% found once; its top ten account for around 19%. The sample consisted of PBMCs, taken 15 days after the yellow fever booster vaccination. These receptors were taken from a man younger than 30 who received the YFV17D yellow fever vaccine.

The rearrangement links TRBV2 to TRBJ2-1, with D uncertain. Trimming removed 6 bases at V and 0 bases at J, with 12 bases between. CDR3 size: 15 residues. Germline loops: CDR1 SNHLY, CDR2 FYNNEI. The CDR3 region is CASRAGLSSYNEQFF. DNA for the CDR3: TGTGCCAGCAGGGCCGGGTTGAGCTCCTACAATGAGCAGTTCTTC.

The CDR3 region is CASSLRSWLGSDNTGELFF. CDR3 DNA sequence: TGTGCCAGCAGCTTAAGGAGTTGGTTAGGTAGCGATAACACCGGGGAGCTGTTTTTT. The gene calls are TRBV7-2 and TRBJ2-2; tentative D call: TRBD2 (5 bases). From germline, CDR1 is SGHTA and CDR2 FQGNSA. Trimming shortened V by 2 bases and J by 2 bases, and 21 bases separated the two germline ends. The CDR3 runs to 19 residues.

There are a few counts of this clonotype. V usage is TRBV7-2 and J usage is TRBJ2-5; possibly TRBD2 for D (5 bases). The CDR3 spans 14 residues. The V gene's germline CDR1 is SGHTA and CDR2 FQGNSA. V was cut by 5 bases and J by 2 bases, with 12 bases left in between. The CDR3 reads CASSPAGIQETQYF. The CDR3, as DNA: TGTGCCAGCAGCCCAGCCGGGATACAAGAGACCCAGTACTTC.

This clonotype was counted many times. This chain connects TRBV12-3 or TRBV12-4 to TRBJ1-6, with D maybe TRBD1 (5 bases). V dropped 5 bases and J dropped 10 bases, with 18 bases sitting between them. This CDR3 comprises 15 residues. CDR3 region: CASSPSAGTRSPLHF. CDR3 DNA: TGTGCCAGCAGTCCCTCCGCAGGGACGCGGTCACCCCTCCACTTT.

This clonotype came up many times. This chain connects TRBV10-3 to TRBJ2-3; D uncertain. The germline CDR1 and CDR2 sequences are ENHRY and SYGVKD. Trimming cost V 6 bases and J 0 bases, with 7 bases left between them. The CDR3 sequence is 13 residues long. The CDR3 nucleotides are TGTGCCATCAGGAGGCCTAGCACAGATACGCAGTATTTT. This encodes CAIRRPSTDTQYF.

This clonotype was counted many times. This chain uses TRBV20-1 with TRBJ2-7; 8 nucleotides align to TRBD1. V lost 3 bases, J lost 3 bases, and 4 bases stayed unmatched. The CDR3 consists of 13 residues. CDR1 and CDR2 (germline): DFQATT, SNEGSKA (reference sequence). In DNA form, the CDR3 reads TGCAGTGCTAGGGGGACAGGCCACTACGAGCAGTACGTC. This translates into CSARGTGHYEQYV.

The chain is built from TRBV12-3 or TRBV12-4 and TRBJ2-1, with 10 bases fitting TRBD1. The CDR3 runs 14 residues. After removal of 8 bases from V and 2 bases from J, the junction contained 3 bases not matched to a gene. The CDR3 loop reads CASGTGATYNEQFF. CDR3 in DNA: TGTGCCAGCGGGACAGGGGCCACCTACAATGAGCAGTTCTTC.

This clonotype was seen only a few times. V is TRBV7-6 and J is TRBJ1-1; TRBD1 is a possible D gene (5 bases). The CDR3 is 12 residues long. From germline, CDR1 is SGHVS and CDR2 FNYEAQ. Trimming pared 10 bases from V and 8 bases from J, leaving 17 bases between. DNA of the CDR3: TGTGCCAACCGGGGGGGATCTGCCGAAGCTTTCTTT. Encoded protein: CANRGGSAEAFF. Using reference TRBV7-6 and TRBJ1-1 for the parts outside the CDR3, the full variable domain is GAGVSQSPRYKVTKRGQDVALRCDPISGHVSLYWYRQALGQGPEFLTYFNYEAQQDKSGLPNDRFSAERPEGSISTLTIQRTEQRDSAMYRCANRGGSAEAFFGQGTRLTVV.

The sample holds a few counts of this clonotype. The chain combines TRBV5-1 with TRBJ2-7; 11 nucleotides match TRBD2. The length of the CDR3 is 16 residues. Germline CDR1 reads SGHRS; CDR2 reads YFSETQ. Trimming took 4 bases from V and 3 from J; bases not matched to a gene: 9. DNA for the CDR3: TGCGCCAGCAGCCCAAGAAAACTAGCGGGGGACTACGAGCAGTACTTC. Residues: CASSPRKLAGDYEQYF.